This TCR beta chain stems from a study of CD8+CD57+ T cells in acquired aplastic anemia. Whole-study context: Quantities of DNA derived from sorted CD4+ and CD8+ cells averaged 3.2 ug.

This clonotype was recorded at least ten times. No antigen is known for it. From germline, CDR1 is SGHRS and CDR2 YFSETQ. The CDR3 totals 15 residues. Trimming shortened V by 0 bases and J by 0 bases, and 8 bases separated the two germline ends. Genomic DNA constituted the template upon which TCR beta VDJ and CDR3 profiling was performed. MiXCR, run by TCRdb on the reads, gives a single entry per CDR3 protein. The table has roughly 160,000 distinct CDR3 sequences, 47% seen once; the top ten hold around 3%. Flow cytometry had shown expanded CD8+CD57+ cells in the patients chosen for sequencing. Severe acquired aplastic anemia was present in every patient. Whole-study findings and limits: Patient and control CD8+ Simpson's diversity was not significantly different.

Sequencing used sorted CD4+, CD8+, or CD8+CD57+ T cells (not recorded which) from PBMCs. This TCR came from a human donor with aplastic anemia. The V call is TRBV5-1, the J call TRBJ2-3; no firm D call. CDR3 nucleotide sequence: TGCGCCAGCAGCTTGGCAAAGGGTAGCACAGATACGCAGTATTTT. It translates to CASSLAKGSTDTQYF. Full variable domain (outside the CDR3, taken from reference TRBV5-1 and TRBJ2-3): KAGVTQTPRYLIKTRGQQVTLSCSPISGHRSVSWYQQTPGQGLQFLFEYFSETQRNKGNFPGRFSGRQFSNSRSEMNVSTLELGDSALYLCASSLAKGSTDTQYFGPGTRLTVL.